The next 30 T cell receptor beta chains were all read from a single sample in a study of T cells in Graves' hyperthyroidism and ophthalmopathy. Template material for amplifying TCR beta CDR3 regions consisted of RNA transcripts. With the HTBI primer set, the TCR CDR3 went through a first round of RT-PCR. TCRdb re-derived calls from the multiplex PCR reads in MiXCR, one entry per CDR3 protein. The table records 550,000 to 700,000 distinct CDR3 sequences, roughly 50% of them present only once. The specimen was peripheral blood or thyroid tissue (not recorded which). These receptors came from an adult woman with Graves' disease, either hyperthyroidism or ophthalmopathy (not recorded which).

CDR3 nucleotides: TGTGCCAGTAGTATTGTCGCCTACTCTGGGGCCAACGTCCTGACTTTC. Translating it yields CASSIVAYSGANVLTF. The chain links TRBV19 to TRBJ2-6, with D uncertain. Trimming stripped 3 bases from V and 0 bases from J, with 9 bases between. Per germline, CDR1 LNHDA and CDR2 SQIVND (reference sequence). The CDR3 is 16 amino acids. The full variable domain, completed using reference TRBV19 and TRBJ2-6, is DGGITQSPKYLFRKEGQNVTLSCEQNLNHDAMYWYRQDPGQGLRLIYYSQIVNDFQKGDIAEGYSVSREKKESFPLTVTSAQKNPTAFYLCASSIVAYSGANVLTFGAGSRLTVL.

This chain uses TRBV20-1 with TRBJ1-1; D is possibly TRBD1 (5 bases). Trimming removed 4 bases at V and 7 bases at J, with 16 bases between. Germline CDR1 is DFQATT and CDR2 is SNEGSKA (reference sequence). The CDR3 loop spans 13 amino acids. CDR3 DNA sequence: TGCAGTGCTACCGCGGGGGTGGCTAATGAAGCTTTCTTT. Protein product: CSATAGVANEAFF.

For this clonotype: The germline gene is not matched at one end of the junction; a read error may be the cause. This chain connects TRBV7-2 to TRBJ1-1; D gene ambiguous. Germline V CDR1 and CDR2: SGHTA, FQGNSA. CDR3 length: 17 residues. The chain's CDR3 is CASSQDRWEGGGTEAFF. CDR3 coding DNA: TGCGCCAGCAGCCAAGATAGGTGGGAGGGCGGTGGCACTGAAGCTTTCTTT.

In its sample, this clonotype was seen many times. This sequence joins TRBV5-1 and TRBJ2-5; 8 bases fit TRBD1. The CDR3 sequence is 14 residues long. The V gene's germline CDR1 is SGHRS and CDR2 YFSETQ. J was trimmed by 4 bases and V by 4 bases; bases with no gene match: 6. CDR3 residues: CASSPDRAGETQYF. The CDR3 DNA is TGCGCCAGCAGCCCGGACAGGGCCGGAGAGACCCAGTACTTC.

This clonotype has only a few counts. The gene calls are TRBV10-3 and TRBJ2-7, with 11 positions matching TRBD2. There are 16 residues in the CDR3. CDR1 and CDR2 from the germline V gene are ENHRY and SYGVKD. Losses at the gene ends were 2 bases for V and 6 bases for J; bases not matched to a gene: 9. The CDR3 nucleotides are TGTGCCATCAGTGAGCGGCTAGCGGGAGGAATTGGCGAGCAGTACTTC. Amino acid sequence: CAISERLAGGIGEQYF.

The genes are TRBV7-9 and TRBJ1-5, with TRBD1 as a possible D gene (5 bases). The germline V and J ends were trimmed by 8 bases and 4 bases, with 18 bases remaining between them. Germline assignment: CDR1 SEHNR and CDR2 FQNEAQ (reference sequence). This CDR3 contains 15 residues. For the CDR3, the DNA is TGTGCCAGCGGGGGGGGGGGAGGACGGAATCAGCCCCAGCATTTT. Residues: CASGGGGGRNQPQHF. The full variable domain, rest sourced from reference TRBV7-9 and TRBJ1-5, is DTGVSQNPRHKITKRGQNVTFRCDPISEHNRLYWYRQTLGQGPEFLTYFQNEAQLEKSRLLSDRFSAERPKGSFSTLEIQRTEQGDSAMYLCASGGGGGRNQPQHFGDGTRLSIL.

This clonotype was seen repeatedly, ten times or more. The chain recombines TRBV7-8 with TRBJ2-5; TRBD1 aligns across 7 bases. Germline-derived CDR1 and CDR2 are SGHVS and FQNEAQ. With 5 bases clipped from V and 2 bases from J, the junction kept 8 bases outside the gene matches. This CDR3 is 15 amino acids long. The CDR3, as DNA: TGTGCCAGCAGCCCTGGGACAGTTAAACAAGAGACCCAGTACTTC. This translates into CASSPGTVKQETQYF. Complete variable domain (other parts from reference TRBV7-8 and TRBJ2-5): GAGVSQSPRYKVAKRGQDVALRCDPISGHVSLFWYQQALGQGPEFLTYFQNEAQLDKSGLPSDRFFAERPEGSVSTLKIQRTQQEDSAVYLCASSPGTVKQETQYFGPGTRLLVL.

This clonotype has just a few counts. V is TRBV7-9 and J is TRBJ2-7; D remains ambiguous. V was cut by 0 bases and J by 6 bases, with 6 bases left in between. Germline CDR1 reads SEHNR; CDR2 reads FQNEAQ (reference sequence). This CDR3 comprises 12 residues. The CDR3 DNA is TGTGCCAGCAGCTTAGCGGCTGGCGAGCAGTACTTC. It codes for CASSLAAGEQYF.

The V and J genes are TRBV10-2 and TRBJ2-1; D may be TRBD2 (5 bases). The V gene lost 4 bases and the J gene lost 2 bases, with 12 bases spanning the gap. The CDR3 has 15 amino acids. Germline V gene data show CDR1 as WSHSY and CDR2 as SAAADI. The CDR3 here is CASSVASLAYNEQFF. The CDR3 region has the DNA TGCGCCAGCAGTGTGGCTAGCCTGGCCTACAATGAGCAGTTCTTC.

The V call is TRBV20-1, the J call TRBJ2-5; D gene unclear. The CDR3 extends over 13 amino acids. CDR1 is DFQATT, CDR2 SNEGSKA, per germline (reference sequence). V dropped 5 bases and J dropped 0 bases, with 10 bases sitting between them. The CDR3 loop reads CSAPRVYQETQYF. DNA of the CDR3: TGCAGTGCTCCACGGGTGTACCAAGAGACCCAGTACTTC.

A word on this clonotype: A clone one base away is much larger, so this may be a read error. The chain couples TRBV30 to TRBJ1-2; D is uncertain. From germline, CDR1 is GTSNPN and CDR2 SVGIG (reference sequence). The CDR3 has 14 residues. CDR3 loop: CAWRAGTPPPGCTF. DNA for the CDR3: TGTGCCTGGAGAGCCGGCACCCCTCCGCCTGGCTGCACCTTC.

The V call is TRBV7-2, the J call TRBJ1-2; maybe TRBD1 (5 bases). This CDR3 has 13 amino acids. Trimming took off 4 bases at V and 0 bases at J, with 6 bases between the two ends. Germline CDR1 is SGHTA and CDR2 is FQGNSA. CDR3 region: CASSWGPNYGYTF. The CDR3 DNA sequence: TGTGCCAGCAGCTGGGGACCTAACTATGGCTACACCTTC.

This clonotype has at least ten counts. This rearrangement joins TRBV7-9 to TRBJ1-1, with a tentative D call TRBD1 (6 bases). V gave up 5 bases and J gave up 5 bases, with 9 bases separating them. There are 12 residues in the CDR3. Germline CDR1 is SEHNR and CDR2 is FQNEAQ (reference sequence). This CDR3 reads CASSDTGTEAFF. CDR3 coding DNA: TGTGCCAGCAGCGATACAGGGACTGAAGCTTTCTTT.

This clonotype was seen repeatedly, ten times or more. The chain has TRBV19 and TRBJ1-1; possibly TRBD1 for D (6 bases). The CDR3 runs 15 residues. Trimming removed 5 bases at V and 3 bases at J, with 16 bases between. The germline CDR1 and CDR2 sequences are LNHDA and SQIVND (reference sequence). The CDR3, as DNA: TGTGCCAGTAGTCGAGGACAGCTCCTATACACTGAAGCTTTCTTT. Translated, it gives CASSRGQLLYTEAFF.

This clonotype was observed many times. The CDR3 region has the DNA TGTGCCAGTCGTAACAGGGGAACTGAAGCTTTCTTT. As protein: CASRNRGTEAFF. The chain combines TRBV19 with TRBJ1-1, with TRBD1 matching over 7 bases. The length of the CDR3 is 12 residues. The junction had 5 bases not matched to a gene; V was cut back by 8 bases and J by 5 bases. Germline assignment: CDR1 LNHDA and CDR2 SQIVND (reference sequence).

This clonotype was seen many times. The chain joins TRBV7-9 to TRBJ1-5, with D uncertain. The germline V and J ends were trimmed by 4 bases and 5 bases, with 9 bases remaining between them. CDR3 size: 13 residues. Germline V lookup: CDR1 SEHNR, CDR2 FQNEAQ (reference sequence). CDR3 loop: CASSSQAHQPQHF. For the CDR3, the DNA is TGTGCCAGCAGCTCCCAAGCCCATCAGCCCCAGCATTTT.

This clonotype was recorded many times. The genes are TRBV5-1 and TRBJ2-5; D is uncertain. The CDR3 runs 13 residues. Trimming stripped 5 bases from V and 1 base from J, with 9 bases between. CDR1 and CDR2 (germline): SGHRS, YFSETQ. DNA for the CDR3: TGCGCCAGCAGATTCAGACCCCAAGAGACCCAGTACTTC. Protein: CASRFRPQETQYF.

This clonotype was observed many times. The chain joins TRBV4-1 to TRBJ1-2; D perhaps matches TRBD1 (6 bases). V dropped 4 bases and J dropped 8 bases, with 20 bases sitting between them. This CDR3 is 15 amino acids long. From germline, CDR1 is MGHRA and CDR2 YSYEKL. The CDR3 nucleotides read TGCGCCAGCAGCCGAGGGGGACGGACCTCGGGAGGCTACACCTTC. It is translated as CASSRGGRTSGGYTF.

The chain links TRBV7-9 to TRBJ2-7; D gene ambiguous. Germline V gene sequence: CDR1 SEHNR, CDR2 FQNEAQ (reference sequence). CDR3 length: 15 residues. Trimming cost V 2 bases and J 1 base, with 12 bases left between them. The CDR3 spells CASSLTGRPSYEQYF. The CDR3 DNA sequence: TGTGCCAGCAGCTTAACCGGACGCCCTTCCTACGAGCAGTACTTC.

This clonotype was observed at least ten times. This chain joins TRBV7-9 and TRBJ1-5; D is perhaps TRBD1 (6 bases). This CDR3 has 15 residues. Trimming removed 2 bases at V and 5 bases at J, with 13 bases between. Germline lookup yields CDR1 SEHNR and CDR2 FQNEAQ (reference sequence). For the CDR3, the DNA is TGTGCCAGCAGCTTAAGTAGGGGGGCCGATCAGCCCCAGCATTTT. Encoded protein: CASSLSRGADQPQHF.

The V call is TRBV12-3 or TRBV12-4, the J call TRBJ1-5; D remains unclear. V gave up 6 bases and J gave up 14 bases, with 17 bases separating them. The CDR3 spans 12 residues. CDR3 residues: CASSNAEGHEHF. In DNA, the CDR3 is TGTGCCAGCAGCAACGCTGAAGGCCACGAGCATTTT.

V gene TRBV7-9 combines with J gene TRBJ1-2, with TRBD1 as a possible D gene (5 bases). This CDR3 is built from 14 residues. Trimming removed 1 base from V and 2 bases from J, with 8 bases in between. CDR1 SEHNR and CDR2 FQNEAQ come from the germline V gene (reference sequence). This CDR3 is CASSLGRVNYGYTF. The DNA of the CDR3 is TGTGCCAGCAGCTTAGGCAGGGTCAACTATGGCTACACCTTC.

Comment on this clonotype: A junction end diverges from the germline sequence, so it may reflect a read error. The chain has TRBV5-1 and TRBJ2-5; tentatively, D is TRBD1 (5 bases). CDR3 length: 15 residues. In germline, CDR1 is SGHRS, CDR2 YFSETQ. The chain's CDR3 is CASSLGWGSQETQYF. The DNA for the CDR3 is TGTGCCAGCAGCTTGGGTTGGGGCAGTCAAGAGACCCAGTACTTC.

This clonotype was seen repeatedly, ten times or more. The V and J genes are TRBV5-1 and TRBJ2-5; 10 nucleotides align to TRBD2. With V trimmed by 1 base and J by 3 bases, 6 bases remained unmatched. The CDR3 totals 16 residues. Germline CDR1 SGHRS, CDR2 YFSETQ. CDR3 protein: CASSLLKREGKETQYF. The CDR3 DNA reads TGCGCCAGCAGCTTGTTAAAGCGGGAGGGAAAAGAGACCCAGTACTTC.

The CDR3 loop is CASSRSGFYGYTF. As DNA, the CDR3 is TGTGCCAGCAGCCGTAGCGGGTTCTATGGCTACACCTTC. The chain links TRBV7-3 to TRBJ1-2; no definite D call. The germline V gene has CDR1 SGHTA and CDR2 FQGTGA. Trimming removed 5 bases at V and 4 bases at J, with 11 bases between. The CDR3 has 13 residues.

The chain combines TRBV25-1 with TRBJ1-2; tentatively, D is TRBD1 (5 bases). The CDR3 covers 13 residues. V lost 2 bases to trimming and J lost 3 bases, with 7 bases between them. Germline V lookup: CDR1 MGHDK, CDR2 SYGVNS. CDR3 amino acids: CASSERGYYGYTF. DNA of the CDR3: TGTGCCAGCAGTGAACGGGGGTACTATGGCTACACCTTC.

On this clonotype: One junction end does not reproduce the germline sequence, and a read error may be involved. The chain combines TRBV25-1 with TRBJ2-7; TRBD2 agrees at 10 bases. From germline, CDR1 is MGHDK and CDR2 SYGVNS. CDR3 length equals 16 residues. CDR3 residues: CASSGRLAGETYEQYF. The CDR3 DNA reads TGTGCCAGTAGTGGTCGACTAGCGGGCGAGACCTACGAGCAGTACTTC.

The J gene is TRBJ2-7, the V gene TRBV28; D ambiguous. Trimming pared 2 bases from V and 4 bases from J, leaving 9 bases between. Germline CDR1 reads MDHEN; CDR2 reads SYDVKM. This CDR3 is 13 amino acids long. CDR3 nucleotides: TGTGCCAGCAGTTTAGGGGAACATTACGAGCAGTACTTC. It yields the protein CASSLGEHYEQYF.

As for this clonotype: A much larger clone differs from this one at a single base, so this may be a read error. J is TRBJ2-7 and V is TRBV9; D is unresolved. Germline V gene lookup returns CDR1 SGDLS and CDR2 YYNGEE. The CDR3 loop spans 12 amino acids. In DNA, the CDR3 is TGTGCCAACAGCCTTATACCTGGGCAGCAGTACTTC. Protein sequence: CANSLIPGQQYF.

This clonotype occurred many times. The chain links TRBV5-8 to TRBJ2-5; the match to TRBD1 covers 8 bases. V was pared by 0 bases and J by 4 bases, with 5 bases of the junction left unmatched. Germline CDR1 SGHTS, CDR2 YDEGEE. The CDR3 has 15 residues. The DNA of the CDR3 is TGTGCCAGCAGCTTGGGGACAGGGCAAGGAGAGACCCAGTACTTC. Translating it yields CASSLGTGQGETQYF.